Below are 20 T cell receptor beta chains sequenced from a single sample in a study of blood T cells in healthy people across ages. A second PCR, run for roughly 6 to 11 cycles, used a sample-barcoded 5' primer plus a J-beta primer mix. TCRdb independently ran MiXCR on the 5' RACE reads; one entry per CDR3 protein. The sample has more than 1.4 million distinct CDR3 sequences, approximately 40% seen once. Sequenced input: blood. Every receptor here comes from a woman aged 18-29 years in good health.

V and J are TRBV12-3 or TRBV12-4 and TRBJ2-1, with a possible D match to TRBD2 (5 bases). This CDR3 spans 15 amino acids. Trimming stripped 6 bases from V and 7 bases from J, with 19 bases between. Here the CDR3 reads CASSRTRRSGNEQFF. The CDR3 bases are TGTGCCAGCAGCCGAACTCGGAGGTCGGGTAATGAGCAGTTCTTC.

This clonotype has only a few counts. The CDR3 reads CASSYPWRQGGDTEAFF. In DNA, the CDR3 is TGTGCCAGCAGTTACCCCTGGCGACAGGGGGGAGACACTGAAGCTTTCTTT. The chain employs TRBV6-8 and TRBJ1-1, with 9 nucleotides matching TRBD1. The CDR3 is made up of 17 amino acids. With 2 bases clipped from V and 3 bases from J, the junction kept 10 bases outside the gene matches. Germline V gene data show CDR1 as MNHGY and CDR2 as SAAAGT.

V is TRBV4-1 and J is TRBJ2-3, with 8 bases fitting TRBD1. V shed 0 bases and J 5 bases; nucleotides not matched to a gene: 4. This CDR3 has 15 residues. Germline CDR1 and CDR2: MGHRA and YSYEKL. The CDR3 nucleotides read TGCGCCAGCAGCCAAGATACAGGGGGAAAAGATACGCAGTATTTT. It is translated as CASSQDTGGKDTQYF.

CDR3 in DNA: TGCGCCAGCAGCCAAGCAGGCAAAACCTACGAGCAGTACTTC. Its protein is CASSQAGKTYEQYF. The rearrangement links TRBV4-1 to TRBJ2-7; D unclear. The germline gives CDR1 MGHRA, CDR2 YSYEKL. This CDR3 has 14 residues. V lost 1 base, J lost 2 bases, and 9 bases lay in between.

J is TRBJ2-1 and V is TRBV7-3; D may be TRBD2 (6 bases). Germline V CDR1 and CDR2: SGHTA, FQGTGA. The CDR3 spans 13 residues. Trimming left V 8 bases short and J 2 bases short, with 10 bases between. CDR3 sequence reads: CASATGAYNEQFF. The CDR3 bases are TGTGCCAGCGCGACGGGGGCCTACAATGAGCAGTTCTTC. Drawing the rest from reference TRBV7-3 and TRBJ2-1, the complete variable domain is GAGVSQTPSNKVTEKGKYVELRCDPISGHTALYWYRQSLGQGPEFLIYFQGTGAADDSGLPNDRFFAVRPEGSVSTLKIQRTERGDSAVYLCASATGAYNEQFFGPGTRLTVL.

The V gene is TRBV28, the J gene TRBJ2-3; the match to TRBD2 covers 7 bases. CDR1 is MDHEN and CDR2 is SYDVKM in the germline V gene. The CDR3 sequence is 16 residues long. J lost 0 bases, V lost 3 bases, and 6 bases had no gene match. CDR3 sequence reads: CASSFTSGVSTDTQYF. CDR3 in DNA: TGTGCCAGCAGTTTTACGAGCGGGGTTAGCACAGATACGCAGTATTTT.

The sample holds a few counts of this clonotype. The chain uses TRBV27 and TRBJ1-2, with TRBD1 matching 7 bases. The CDR3 loop spans 15 amino acids. V gave up 4 bases and J gave up 6 bases; unmatched junction bases: 11. Germline V gene lookup returns CDR1 MNHEY and CDR2 SMNVEV (reference sequence). The CDR3 sequence: CASSSRRQGWDGYTF. CDR3 DNA sequence: TGTGCCAGCAGTTCCCGTCGACAGGGATGGGATGGCTACACCTTC.

The sample holds a few counts of this clonotype. V and J are TRBV20-1 and TRBJ2-3; TRBD2 matches at 7 bases. Germline V gene data show CDR1 as DFQATT and CDR2 as SNEGSKA (reference sequence). V trimming: 5 bases; J trimming: 1 base; junction bases outside the gene matches: 6. The CDR3 length is 14 residues. CDR3 sequence: CSALPGLRTDTQYF. CDR3 DNA: TGCAGTGCTCTCCCGGGACTACGCACAGATACGCAGTATTTT.

The chain is built from TRBV20-1 and TRBJ2-5; D not certain. With 0 bases removed from V and 0 bases from J, the gap between germline ends came to 11 bases. The CDR3 has 15 amino acids. Germline V gives CDR1 DFQATT, CDR2 SNEGSKA (reference sequence). The CDR3 DNA follows: TGCAGTGCTAGAGATCGCGACTGGTACCAAGAGACCCAGTACTTC. This codes for CSARDRDWYQETQYF.

The rearrangement uses TRBV13 and TRBJ1-2, with 8 bases lining up with TRBD1. After removal of 8 bases from V and 3 bases from J, the junction contained 17 bases not matched to a gene. The CDR3 is made up of 17 amino acids. CDR1 PRHDT and CDR2 FYEKMQ come from the germline V gene (reference sequence). This CDR3 reads CASLQATGVQEYYGYTF. The CDR3, as DNA: TGTGCCAGCCTCCAGGCGACAGGGGTGCAGGAGTACTATGGCTACACCTTC.

In its sample, this clonotype was seen a few times. The CDR3 nucleotides read TGTGCCAGCAGCCCGGCGCTTATGGGGAGGGAGTACTTC. Translated: CASSPALMGREYF. The chain has TRBV11-2 and TRBJ2-7; TRBD2 matches at 7 bases. Losses at the gene ends were 5 bases for V and 11 bases for J; bases not matched to a gene: 12. The CDR3 is made up of 13 amino acids. Looked up from germline, CDR1 is SGHAT and CDR2 is FQNNGV. Looking up the rest from reference TRBV11-2 and TRBJ2-7 gives the full variable domain: EAGVAQSPRYKIIEKRQSVAFWCNPISGHATLYWYQQILGQGPKLLIQFQNNGVVDDSQLPKDRFSAERLKGVDSTLKIQPAKLEDSAVYLCASSPALMGREYFGPGTRLTVT.

This clonotype was counted between two and nine times. The chain is built from TRBV12-3 or TRBV12-4 and TRBJ2-4, with 7 nucleotides matching TRBD1. This CDR3 has 16 amino acids. The J segment lost 4 bases and the V segment lost 6 bases, leaving 12 bases of the junction unmatched. The CDR3 loop is CASRRTGASEKNIQYF. The CDR3 coding sequence is TGTGCCAGCAGGCGGACAGGTGCATCGGAAAAAAACATTCAGTACTTC.

The J gene is TRBJ2-3, the V gene TRBV20-1, with TRBD1 matching 9 bases. Germline assignment: CDR1 DFQATT and CDR2 SNEGSKA (reference sequence). Unmatched junction bases numbered 5, after V lost 1 base and J lost 6 bases. This CDR3 is built from 14 residues. CDR3 in amino acids: CSARVQGATDTQYF. The DNA of the CDR3 is TGCAGTGCTAGAGTACAGGGGGCGACGGATACGCAGTATTTT.

The gene calls are TRBV18 and TRBJ1-5, with D perhaps TRBD1 (5 bases). The CDR3 spans 15 residues. Germline V gives CDR1 KGHSH, CDR2 LQKENI. V gave up 8 bases and J gave up 6 bases, with 20 bases separating them. The CDR3 nucleotides are TGTGCCAGCCCACATGACAGCTTTTTTAGTCAGCCCCAGCATTTT. Translated, it gives CASPHDSFFSQPQHF.

V is TRBV7-2 and J is TRBJ2-7; D remains unclear. Trimming shortened V by 5 bases and J by 4 bases, and 15 bases separated the two germline ends. The germline V gene encodes CDR1 SGHTA and CDR2 FQGNSA. The CDR3 is 14 residues long. In nucleotides, the CDR3 is TGTGCCAGCAGCCCCCCGGGTCTCCTTTACGAGCAGTACTTC. Protein sequence: CASSPPGLLYEQYF.

The V and J genes are TRBV29-1 and TRBJ1-1; D unresolved. The CDR3 has 12 amino acids. Deletions cut 7 bases from V and 1 base from J, with 10 bases between. The germline V gene encodes CDR1 SQVTM and CDR2 ANQGSEA. The CDR3 DNA sequence: TGCAGCGCTGTGACTGGGAACACTGAAGCTTTCTTT. Residues: CSAVTGNTEAFF.

V gene TRBV7-2 combines with J gene TRBJ2-7, with D unresolved. V lost 1 base and J 0 bases, leaving 7 bases between the germline ends. CDR3 length: 14 amino acids. Germline values: CDR1 SGHTA, CDR2 FQGNSA. CDR3 residues: CASSLEFGSYEQYF. CDR3 DNA sequence: TGTGCCAGCAGCTTAGAGTTTGGCTCCTACGAGCAGTACTTC.

CDR3 protein: CASSLSTRLAKNIQYF. The CDR3 coding sequence is TGTGCCAGCAGCTTGAGTACTCGGTTAGCCAAAAACATTCAGTACTTC. This sequence joins TRBV5-6 and TRBJ2-4; no clear D. The germline CDR1 and CDR2 sequences are SGHDT and YYEEEE. V lost 1 base to trimming and J lost 0 bases, with 11 bases between them. This CDR3 is 16 amino acids long.

This clonotype has just a few counts. This sequence joins TRBV18 and TRBJ2-1; D is unresolved. Deletions cut 3 bases from V and 7 bases from J, with 22 bases between. Germline V gives CDR1 KGHSH, CDR2 LQKENI. The CDR3 is made up of 17 amino acids. The CDR3 reads CASSPLSSGTEMNEQFF. The CDR3 bases are TGTGCCAGCTCACCCCTCTCCTCGGGCACCGAGATGAATGAGCAGTTCTTC.

The V gene is TRBV27, the J gene TRBJ1-1; D is possibly TRBD1 (6 bases). V was cut by 2 bases and J by 5 bases, with 15 bases left in between. The CDR3 is made up of 15 amino acids. Germline V gene lookup returns CDR1 MNHEY and CDR2 SMNVEV (reference sequence). The CDR3 region is CASSLIGGGRTEAFF. In DNA, the CDR3 is TGTGCCAGCAGTTTAATCGGGGGCGGGAGGACTGAAGCTTTCTTT.